The T cell receptor (beta chain) under discussion was sequenced for a study of cytomegalovirus exposure and HLA in healthy donors. Study observations and caveats: CMV serostatus was the sole immune exposure information available. HLA allele associations emerged for about 16,000 TCR beta sequences in a later analysis, at 0.05 false discovery rate.

A multiplex PCR was run with 60 Vbeta primers and 13 Jbeta primers. Profiled with immunoSEQ multiplex PCR; TCRdb holds only in-frame clones, not every one. The sample has more than 150,000 clones, 65% to 80% seen once. This clone is a singleton in its sample. As yet, its antigen is unknown. In germline, CDR1 is KGHSH, CDR2 LQKENI. V lost 6 bases and J 3 bases, leaving 11 bases between the germline ends. The CDR3 covers 13 residues. As for the donors, each was a healthy bone marrow donor. This TCR was sampled from a woman in her 30s in good health and CMV-seropositive. Sequenced material: PBMCs. J is TRBJ1-1 and V is TRBV18; D is uncertain. The CDR3 region is CASSGKEDTEAFF. The CDR3 DNA reads as TGTGCCAGCTCGGGGAAGGAGGACACTGAAGCTTTCTTT.